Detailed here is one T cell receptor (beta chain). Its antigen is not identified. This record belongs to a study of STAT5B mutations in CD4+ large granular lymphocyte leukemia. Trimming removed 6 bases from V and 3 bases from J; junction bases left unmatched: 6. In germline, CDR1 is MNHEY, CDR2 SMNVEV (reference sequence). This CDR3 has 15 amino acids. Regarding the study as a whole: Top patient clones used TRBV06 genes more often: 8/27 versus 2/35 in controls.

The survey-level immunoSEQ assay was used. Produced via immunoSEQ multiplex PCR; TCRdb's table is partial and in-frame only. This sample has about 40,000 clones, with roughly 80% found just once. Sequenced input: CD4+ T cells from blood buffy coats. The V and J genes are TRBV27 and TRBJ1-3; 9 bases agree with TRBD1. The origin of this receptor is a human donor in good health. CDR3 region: CASSFRTGDGNTIYF. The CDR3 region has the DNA TGTGCCAGCAGCTTCAGGACAGGGGATGGAAACACCATATATTTT.